Sequencing of this T cell receptor beta chain was carried out in a study of T cell responses to AZD1222 COVID-19 vaccine. TCRdb keeps only in-frame clones here, not all; method: immunoSEQ multiplex PCR. The sample lists about 100,000 clones, approximately 90% occurring once. Study-wide points: Close to half of all spike-specific TCRs reportedly target regions of the variants that are unmutated. Regions 160-218 and 743-854 held dominance among vaccine-associated CD4 TCRs, which spanned spike.

The germline gives CDR1 SEHNR, CDR2 FQNEAQ (reference sequence). V lost 6 bases, J lost 6 bases, and 18 bases stayed unmatched. The CDR3 is made up of 18 amino acids. With respect to this clone: No antigen is known for it.

The V and J genes are TRBV7-9 and TRBJ2-1, with 9 positions matching TRBD2. Source: peripheral blood, taken on day 0 of AZD1222 vaccination. This receptor was taken from an adult in good health. The CDR3 sequence is CASSLPPRLAGGGNEQFF. DNA for the CDR3: TGTGCCAGCAGTTTGCCTCCCCGGCTTGCGGGGGGGGGCAATGAGCAGTTCTTC.